This T cell receptor beta chain derives from a study of blood T cells in healthy people across ages. The study's findings and limits: TCR beta diversity, measured per million T cells, fell in a roughly linear way with age. Long-lived donors exceeded aged donors in naive CD4+ cells and diversity.

A sample-barcoded 5' primer and a J-beta primer mix were used in a second PCR of about 6 to 11 cycles. In TCRdb, the 5' RACE reads were re-called with MiXCR into one record per CDR3 protein. The repertoire holds 550,000 to 750,000 distinct CDR3 sequences, with about 21% as singletons. On this clonotype: Its antigen is undetermined.

The CDR3 totals 13 residues. The V gene's germline CDR1 is SEHNR and CDR2 FQNEAQ (reference sequence). Trimming pared 5 bases from V and 4 bases from J, leaving 11 bases between. The sequence was obtained from a man between 65 and 79 years old in good health. This sequence joins TRBV7-9 and TRBJ1-1, with D maybe TRBD1 (6 bases). Sequences were obtained from blood. The CDR3 DNA follows: TGTGCCAGCAGCCCTGGACAGTTCACTGAAGCTTTCTTT. Amino acids: CASSPGQFTEAFF.